This T cell receptor (beta chain) was obtained from a study of shared clonotypes between healthy human individuals. With 5 bases removed from V and 0 bases from J, the gap between germline ends came to 17 bases. This CDR3 contains 17 residues. The germline V gene has CDR1 SGHTA and CDR2 FQGTGA. Naive CD8 populations comprised CD45RO-negative cells positively selected for CCR7, excluding terminally differentiated effector memory CD45RA+ cells. In replicate PCRs of sorted subsets, roughly 200 ng DNA, about 30,000 T cell genomes, was used. TCRdb's table, derived via immunoSEQ multiplex PCR, lists solely in-frame clones and lacks some. The data hold about 2 million clones, with about 95% observed a single time.

This chain connects TRBV7-3 to TRBJ2-1; the D gene is possibly TRBD2 (6 bases). The TCR was taken from a young man in good health. Sequencing was done on a sample of naive CD8+ T cells sorted from blood. CDR3 amino acids: CASSPGVEGYSYNEQFF. The CDR3 region has the DNA TGTGCCAGCAGCCCGGGGGTTGAGGGCTACTCCTACAATGAGCAGTTCTTC.